What follows is one T cell receptor (beta chain) and its context. From germline, CDR1 is MNHNS and CDR2 SASEGT. Trimming cost V 5 bases and J 4 bases, with 14 bases left between them. The CDR3 spans 14 residues. The data originate from a study of siplizumab effects on memory and regulatory T cells. Sequencing was performed with immunoSEQ multiplex PCR; in TCRdb, only in-frame clones are kept and a portion is missing. The sample lists about 100,000 clones, approximately 91% occurring once. The chain has TRBV6-1 and TRBJ1-1, with D tentatively TRBD1 (5 bases). The receptor was derived from a human donor in good health. Sample: CD4+ T cells sorted from blood. CDR3 amino acids: CASSRRVQGTEAFF. CDR3 sequence (DNA): TGTGCCAGCAGTAGGAGGGTCCAGGGCACTGAAGCTTTCTTT.